This note documents a single TCR beta chain sequence. What it binds is not known. The data belong to a study of OX40 agonist ivuxolimab in advanced cancers. Study at large: Participants, approximately 83% male, averaged 60 years of age, ranging from roughly 23 to 90. Study-wide points: Expanded clones belonging to CD8+ T cells outnumbered, on average, those of CD4+. In the 0.1 to 3.0 mg/kg range, CD4+ and CD8+ blood T cells had expanded clonally by week 6.

Sequencing used immunoSEQ multiplex PCR; TCRdb keeps in-frame clones, though not all of them. The sample holds 60,000 to 85,000 clones, about 87% seen once. Germline V gene data show CDR1 as ENHRY and CDR2 as SYGVKD. V shed 1 base and J shed 4 bases, with 14 bases lying between them. The CDR3 has 16 amino acids. This clonotype was obtained from an adult with an advanced solid tumor such as melanoma, head and neck, liver or kidney cancer. V is TRBV10-3 and J is TRBJ1-5; the D is unclear. The sample in question was CD4+ or CD8+ T cells sorted from blood, obtained in a trial of the OX40 agonist ivuxolimab. The CDR3 nucleotides read TGTGCCATCAGTGAGTTTGGGTCGGCCTTAAATCAGCCCCAGCATTTT. This translates into CAISEFGSALNQPQHF.